Following are 15 T cell receptor beta chains from one sample sequenced in a study of blood T cell repertoires in COVID-19. Profiling relied on immunoSEQ multiplex PCR, and the TCRdb table lists in-frame clones only, not all of them. The table has around 43,000 clones, roughly three quarters seen once; the top ten hold roughly 20%. Sequencing used peripheral blood. The receptor set was obtained from a man in his 70s with acute or convalescent COVID-19.

The chain couples TRBV29-1 to TRBJ1-1, with D hard to call. CDR1 and CDR2 (germline): SQVTM, ANQGSEA. Trimming removed 7 bases from V and 0 bases from J, with 9 bases in between. This CDR3 is 12 amino acids long. CDR3 nucleotide sequence: TGCAGCGGGCGAGCGGTGAACACTGAAGCTTTCTTT. Its translation is CSGRAVNTEAFF.

The chain joins TRBV7-2 to TRBJ1-5; 9 nucleotides align to TRBD1. The CDR3 runs to 15 residues. CDR1 is SGHTA, CDR2 FQGNSA, per germline. J lost 7 bases, V lost 1 base, and 5 bases had no gene match. The CDR3 loop is CASSLGTGARQPQHF. CDR3 nucleotide sequence: TGTGCCAGCAGCTTAGGGACAGGGGCTCGGCAGCCCCAGCATTTT.

This clone was picked up one time. The chain uses TRBV30 and TRBJ1-2; D might be TRBD1 (6 bases). V was cut by 2 bases and J by 4 bases, with 14 bases left in between. Germline V gene lookup returns CDR1 GTSNPN and CDR2 SVGIG (reference sequence). The CDR3 covers 14 residues. The CDR3, as DNA: TGTGCCTGGAGTCGGACAGACTTTATCTATGGCTACACCTTC. This encodes CAWSRTDFIYGYTF.

The chain joins TRBV25-1 to TRBJ2-7; no clear D gene. Trimming cost V 6 bases and J 0 bases, with 6 bases left between them. From germline, CDR1 is MGHDK and CDR2 SYGVNS. The CDR3 runs 12 residues. CDR3 amino acids: CASRFSSYEQYF. CDR3 in DNA: TGTGCCAGCAGGTTCAGCTCCTACGAGCAGTACTTC.

The J gene is TRBJ1-5, the V gene TRBV28; tentatively, D is TRBD1 (6 bases). The ends were cut back, 6 bases at V and 6 bases at J, with 15 bases in the middle. CDR1 and CDR2 (germline): MDHEN, SYDVKM. This CDR3 spans 14 amino acids. The CDR3 sequence is CASRGGGTGQPQHF. In DNA form, the CDR3 reads TGTGCCAGCAGGGGAGGGGGGACCGGTCAGCCCCAGCATTTT.

J is TRBJ2-3 and V is TRBV7-2; 8 positions agree with TRBD2. V trimming: 4 bases; J trimming: 9 bases; junction bases outside the gene matches: 9. Germline V gives CDR1 SGHTA, CDR2 FQGNSA. The CDR3 runs 14 residues. The CDR3 here is CASSSLAGLRTQYF. The CDR3 DNA reads as TGTGCCAGCAGCTCGCTAGCGGGCCTACGGACGCAGTATTTT.

The CDR3 protein is CSVEYSMGQGYEQYF. The CDR3 DNA sequence: TGCAGCGTTGAATATTCTATGGGACAGGGTTACGAGCAGTACTTC. This chain uses TRBV29-1 with TRBJ2-7; 9 nucleotides agree with TRBD1. This CDR3 contains 15 residues. Trimming removed 2 bases from V and 4 bases from J; junction bases left unmatched: 9. Germline values: CDR1 SQVTM, CDR2 ANQGSEA.

The V call is TRBV2, the J call TRBJ2-1; the match to TRBD2 covers 8 bases. Unmatched junction bases numbered 9, after V lost 4 bases and J lost 7 bases. Germline V gives CDR1 SNHLY, CDR2 FYNNEI. This CDR3 is built from 15 residues. Here the CDR3 DNA reads TGTGCCAGCAGTGTCGGGGGGGGTACGGTGAATGAGCAGTTCTTC. It codes for CASSVGGGTVNEQFF.

Turning to this clone: A clone one base away is much larger, so this may be a read error. The J gene is TRBJ2-1, the V gene TRBV19, with 7 bases aligning to TRBD1. The CDR3 is made up of 16 amino acids. Germline loops: CDR1 LNHDA, CDR2 SQIVND (reference sequence). CDR3 sequence: CAGSITGVGGYSEQFF. DNA for the CDR3: TGTGCCGGTAGTATAACTGGTGTAGGGGGCTATAGTGAGCAGTTCTTC.

The chain couples TRBV9 to TRBJ2-3; TRBD2 is a possible D gene (6 bases). The CDR3 is 16 amino acids. CDR1 SGDLS and CDR2 YYNGEE come from the germline V gene. Trimming left V 4 bases short and J 4 bases short, with 19 bases between. In DNA, the CDR3 is TGTGCCAGCAGCCCCAGAGGAATACTAGCCTCAGATACGCAGTATTTT. Its protein is CASSPRGILASDTQYF.

This chain joins TRBV2 and TRBJ1-2, with D hard to call. Germline V gives CDR1 SNHLY, CDR2 FYNNEI. V lost 4 bases and J lost 0, with 9 bases in between. The CDR3 consists of 14 residues. The CDR3, as DNA: TGTGCCAGCAGTGGGGCAGCAGCTAACTATGGCTACACCTTC. Its protein product is CASSGAAANYGYTF.

The rearrangement links TRBV27 to TRBJ1-2, with a possible D match to TRBD1 (6 bases). V lost 7 bases and J 9 bases, leaving 18 bases between the germline ends. Looked up from germline, CDR1 is MNHEY and CDR2 is SMNVEV (reference sequence). CDR3 size: 13 residues. The CDR3 nucleotides read TGTGCCAGCACGGACAGCGCCTCCGGGAGCTACACCTTC. The encoded protein is CASTDSASGSYTF.

V usage is TRBV19 and J usage is TRBJ1-2; TRBD1 aligns across 7 bases. V lost 3 bases to trimming and J lost 4 bases; unmatched junction nucleotides: 2. The CDR3 has 13 amino acids. The germline gives CDR1 LNHDA, CDR2 SQIVND (reference sequence). CDR3 region: CASSIGTAYGYTF. The CDR3 DNA reads as TGTGCCAGTAGTATCGGGACAGCCTATGGCTACACCTTC.

The CDR3 DNA is TGTGCCAGCAGCTTAGTAGGGGGGGCAATAGCTTTCTTT. Amino acids: CASSLVGGAIAFF. J is TRBJ1-1 and V is TRBV7-2; possible D gene TRBD1, 6 bases. V was trimmed by 1 base and J by 10 bases, leaving 13 bases between them. Germline CDR1 and CDR2: SGHTA and FQGNSA. There are 13 residues in the CDR3. Variable domain in full (rest from reference TRBV7-2 and TRBJ1-1): GAGVSQSPSNKVTEKGKDVELRCDPISGHTALYWYRQSLGQGLEFLIYFQGNSAPDKSGLPSDRFSAERTGGSVSTLTIQRTQQEDSAVYLCASSLVGGAIAFFGQGTRLTVV.

The CDR3 sequence is CASKPGQGNTEAFF. The CDR3 DNA reads TGCGCCAGCAAACCGGGACAGGGGAACACTGAAGCTTTCTTT. The V and J genes are TRBV5-1 and TRBJ1-1, with TRBD1 matching over 9 bases. V gave up 6 bases and J gave up 1 base; unmatched junction bases: 4. From germline, CDR1 is SGHRS and CDR2 YFSETQ. The CDR3 contains 14 residues.